Listed below are T cell receptor beta chains from one sample, sequenced in a study of blood T cell repertoires in COVID-19. The table came from immunoSEQ multiplex PCR; TCRdb's copy has only in-frame clones and leaves some out. Here the sample spans tens of thousands of clones, 65% to 90% being singletons. The specimen was peripheral blood. Receptors originate from a man of 80 years or more with acute or convalescent COVID-19. The CDR3 runs from the conserved cysteine through the conserved F or W. A D gene is named only where the DNA matches it firmly. The size of a clone is reported for some rows only, either as once, few or many, or as a class for expanded clones.

>TRBJ2-7|NA|14|TRBD1|TRBV7-9
TGTGCCAGCAGCTTACGGGACAGGATCTACGAGCAGTACTTC
CASSLRDRIYEQYF
>TRBJ2-7|once|14|NA|TRBV27
TGTGCCAGCAGTTCCCCCTCCGGAGGGAATAAACAGTACTTC
CASSSPSGGNKQYF
>TRBJ1-5|NA|14|TRBD1|TRBV6-1
TGTGCCAGCAGTGAGTCAGGGGGCTCTCAGCCCCAGCATTTT
CASSESGGSQPQHF
>TRBJ2-7|NA|13|NA|TRBV14
TGTGCCAGCAGCCGAGACGTTGCCTACGAGCAGTACTTC
CASSRDVAYEQYF
>TRBJ2-5|NA|13|NA|TRBV10-2
TGCGCCAGCAGTGTTTCCGAAACTGAGACCCAGTACTTC
CASSVSETETQYF
>TRBJ2-1|NA|15|TRBD1|TRBV3-1/TRBV3-2
TGTGCCAGCAGCCCCTACTGGACAGGGGTAGATGAGCAGTTCTTC
CASSPYWTGVDEQFF
>TRBJ2-1|NA|15|TRBD1|TRBV5-1
TGCGCCAGCAGTTTGACCGGGACAGGATACAATGAGCAGTTCTTC
CASSLTGTGYNEQFF
>TRBJ1-1|few|14|NA|TRBV7-8
TGTGCCAGCAGCTTTTTTAGCGGAGAAACTGAAGCTTTCTTT
CASSFFSGETEAFF
>TRBJ2-7|NA|15|TRBD1|TRBV19
TGTGCCAGTAGTAGGACAGGGACAATAATCGACGAGCAGTACTTC
CASSRTGTIIDEQYF
>TRBJ2-1|NA|15|TRBD2|TRBV28
TGTGCCAGCAGCTTACCGACTAGCCGATACAATGAGCAGTTCTTC
CASSLPTSRYNEQFF
>TRBJ2-3|NA|15|TRBD2|TRBV3-1/TRBV3-2
TGTGCCAGCAGCCAAGGGGGAGGGCCGACAGATACGCAGTATTTT
CASSQGGGPTDTQYF
>TRBJ1-2|few|16|TRBD1|TRBV19
TGTGCCAGTAGTATAGGAGGACAGGGGCTATTCTATGGCTACACCTTC
CASSIGGQGLFYGYTF
>TRBJ1-4|NA|14|TRBD1|TRBV30
TGTGCCTGGAGTGTGGGGACAGGGGTTGAAAAACTGTTTTTT
CAWSVGTGVEKLFF
>TRBJ2-7|once|14|NA|TRBV5-4
TGTGCCAGCAGCTTTTCAACAGGGACCTACGAGCAGTACTTC
CASSFSTGTYEQYF
>TRBJ2-7|NA|14|TRBD1|TRBV5-1
TGCGCCCCTACCAGGGGACAGGGGGCTTACGAGCAGTACTTC
CAPTRGQGAYEQYF
>TRBJ2-7|NA|16|NA|TRBV7-6
TGTGCCAGCAGCTTAGTTTTCGTTGGGGGCGCGGACGAGCAGTACTTC
CASSLVFVGGADEQYF
>TRBJ2-2|NA|14|NA|TRBV5-8
TGTGCCAGCAGCCCCTCCTTCCTCACCGGGGAGCTGTTTTTT
CASSPSFLTGELFF
>TRBJ1-1|NA|16|NA|TRBV15
TGTGCCACCAGCAGAGATTCGGTGGTCAGGGGCACTGAAGCTTTCTTT
CATSRDSVVRGTEAFF
>TRBJ2-7|NA|15|NA|TRBV3-1/TRBV3-2
TGTGCCAGCAGCCAAGGCCGACTCCCAACCTACGAGCAGTACTTC
CASSQGRLPTYEQYF
>TRBJ2-1|NA|13|TRBD2|TRBV2
TGTGCCAGCATAGCGGGGCCGAGGGAGGAGCAGTTCTTC
CASIAGPREEQFF
>TRBJ2-7|NA|14|TRBD2|TRBV7-2
TGTGCCAGCAGCGTTAGCGGGAATACCTACGAGCAGTACTTC
CASSVSGNTYEQYF
>TRBJ1-6|NA|16|TRBD1|TRBV11-2
TGTGCCAGCAGCACCGGAGGGGACAGGCCCGAATCACCCCTCCACTTT
CASSTGGDRPESPLHF
>TRBJ2-1|NA|14|TRBD2|TRBV2
TGTGCCAGCAACACAGGCGGGAGTCAAAATGAGCAGTTCTTC
CASNTGGSQNEQFF
>TRBJ1-3|NA|12|NA|TRBV11-3
TGTGCCAGCAGCTTTAAGTTCGGCACCATATATTTT
CASSFKFGTIYF
>TRBJ2-3|once|17|TRBD1|TRBV19
TGTGCCAGTAGTATTATTCGTGGGGACAGCAGCACAGATACGCAGTATTTT
CASSIIRGDSSTDTQYF
>TRBJ1-1|NA|11|NA|TRBV29-1
TGCAGCGTTGATGCAGGGACTGAAGCTTTCTTT
CSVDAGTEAFF
>TRBJ2-7|NA|14|TRBD2|TRBV6-6
TGTGCCAGCACGACGGGACTATTAGGCAACGAGCAGTACTTC
CASTTGLLGNEQYF
>TRBJ2-3|NA|13|NA|TRBV6-4
TGTGCCAGCAGGGAGGAGGGCACAGATACGCAGTATTTT
CASREEGTDTQYF
>TRBJ2-3|NA|14|TRBD2|TRBV10-3
TGTGCCATCAGTTCTACTAGCGGCACAGATACGCAGTATTTT
CAISSTSGTDTQYF
>TRBJ1-3|once|15|NA|TRBV6-1
TGTGCCAGCAGTGACGACAGGCAACCTGGAAACACCATATATTTT
CASSDDRQPGNTIYF
>TRBJ2-7|NA|16|TRBD2|TRBV9
TGTGCCAGCAGCGTAGGGAAGACTAGCAGGGCCTACGAGCAGTACTTC
CASSVGKTSRAYEQYF
>TRBJ1-2|NA|14|NA|TRBV3-1/TRBV3-2
TGTGCCAGCAGCCCCCGGACACCCAACTATGGCTACACCTTC
CASSPRTPNYGYTF
>TRBJ2-7|NA|20|TRBD1|TRBV27
TGTGCCAGCAGAACCCTCAACCCCCCTAGGGCTTCCGGGACAGGGTACGAGCAGTACTTC
CASRTLNPPRASGTGYEQYF
>TRBJ2-5|once|14|TRBD2|TRBV3-1/TRBV3-2
TGTGCCAGCGCGAGACTAGCGGCTGAAGAGACCCAGTACTTC
CASARLAAEETQYF
>TRBJ2-1|NA|14|NA|TRBV4-1
TGCGCCAGCAGCCGACTACGAACCTACAATGAGCAGTTCTTC
CASSRLRTYNEQFF
>TRBJ1-6|NA|15|TRBD1|TRBV6-5
TGTGCCAGCAGCCCCCCGGACAGGGGGCTAGGGCACCTCCACTTT
CASSPPDRGLGHLHF
>TRBJ2-7|NA|15|TRBD2|TRBV19
TGTGCCAGTAGTAAACCGGGACTAGCGGACTACGAGCAGTACTTC
CASSKPGLADYEQYF
>TRBJ2-3|NA|14|TRBD2|TRBV29-1
TGCAGCGTTCGGGGTAGCGGGACTGTTAATACGCAGTATTTT
CSVRGSGTVNTQYF
>TRBJ1-2|NA|13|TRBD1|TRBV10-3
TGTGCCATCAGTGGCGGGACAGGTTATGGCTACACCTTC
CAISGGTGYGYTF
>TRBJ2-1|NA|16|TRBD2|TRBV19
TGTGCCAGTAGTACCTCAGCGGGACCTATTTACAATGAGCAGTTCTTC
CASSTSAGPIYNEQFF
>TRBJ1-1|NA|14|TRBD1|TRBV15
TGTGCCACCAGCAGATGGAGACAGGGGGCTGAAGCTTTCTTT
CATSRWRQGAEAFF
>TRBJ2-7|NA|15|NA|TRBV5-4
TGTGCCAGCAGCCCAGGACTCCGTACGTCCTACGAGCAGTACTTC
CASSPGLRTSYEQYF
>TRBJ2-3|once|15|TRBD2|TRBV19
TGTGCCAGTAGTGCCAGCGGGAGGTCAGCAGATACGCAGTATTTT
CASSASGRSADTQYF
>TRBJ2-6|once|16|NA|TRBV11-3
TGTGCCAGCAGCCAACCCGGGGGAGCTGGGGCCAACGTCCTGACTTTC
CASSQPGGAGANVLTF
>TRBJ1-1|NA|15|NA|TRBV18
TGTGCCAGCTCGCCCAATGCGGGGGGCCGGACTGAAGCTTTCTTT
CASSPNAGGRTEAFF
>TRBJ1-2|NA|14|NA|TRBV10-3
TGTGCCATCAGTGAACCAGGGGCTAACTATGGCTACACCTTC
CAISEPGANYGYTF
>TRBJ2-1|once|17|TRBD2|TRBV3-1/TRBV3-2
TGTGCCAGCAGCCATAATCCAGCGGGAGGGCTGAGGAATGAGCAGTTCTTC
CASSHNPAGGLRNEQFF
>TRBJ1-5|NA|13|TRBD1|TRBV19
TGTGCCAGTAGAGAGACAGGGGTTCAGCCCCAGCATTTT
CASRETGVQPQHF
>TRBJ1-2|few|19|TRBD1|TRBV7-9
TGTGCCAGCAGCCCTCCGAAAGGACAGGGGAAAACAGCTAACTATGGCTACACCTTC
CASSPPKGQGKTANYGYTF
>TRBJ2-3|NA|16|TRBD1|TRBV10-3
TGTGCCATCAGTGAGCCCAAAGGGACAGGGGCAGATACGCAGTATTTT
CAISEPKGTGADTQYF
>TRBJ1-2|NA|14|TRBD1|TRBV5-1
TGCGCCAGCAGCTTGGAAGAGGGGGCAGGTGGCTACACCTTC
CASSLEEGAGGYTF